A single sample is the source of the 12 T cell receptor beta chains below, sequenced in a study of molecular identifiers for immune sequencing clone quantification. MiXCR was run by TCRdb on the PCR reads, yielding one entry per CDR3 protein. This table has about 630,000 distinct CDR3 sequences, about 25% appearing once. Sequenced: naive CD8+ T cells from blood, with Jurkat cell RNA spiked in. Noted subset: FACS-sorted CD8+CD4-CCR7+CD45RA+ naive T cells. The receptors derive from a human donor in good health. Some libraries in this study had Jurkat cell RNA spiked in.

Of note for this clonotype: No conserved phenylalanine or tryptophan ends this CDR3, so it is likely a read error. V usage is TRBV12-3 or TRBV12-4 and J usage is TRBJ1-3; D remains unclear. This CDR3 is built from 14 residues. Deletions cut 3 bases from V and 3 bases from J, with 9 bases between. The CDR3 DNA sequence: TGTGCCAGCAGTTTGGGGAACGGTGGAAACACCATATATCTT. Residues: CASSLGNGGNTIYL.

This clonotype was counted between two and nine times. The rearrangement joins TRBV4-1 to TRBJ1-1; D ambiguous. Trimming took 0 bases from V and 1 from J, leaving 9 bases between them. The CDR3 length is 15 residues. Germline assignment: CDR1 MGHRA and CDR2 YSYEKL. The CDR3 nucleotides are TGCGCCAGCAGCCAAGAACCCTCCTGGAACACTGAAGCTTTCTTT. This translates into CASSQEPSWNTEAFF.

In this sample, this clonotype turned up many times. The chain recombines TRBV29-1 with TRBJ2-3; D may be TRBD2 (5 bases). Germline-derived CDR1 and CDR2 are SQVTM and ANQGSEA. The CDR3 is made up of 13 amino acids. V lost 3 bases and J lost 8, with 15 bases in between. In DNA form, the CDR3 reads TGCAGCGTTGATTATTCGGCGGGTGGTACGCAGTATTTT. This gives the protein CSVDYSAGGTQYF.

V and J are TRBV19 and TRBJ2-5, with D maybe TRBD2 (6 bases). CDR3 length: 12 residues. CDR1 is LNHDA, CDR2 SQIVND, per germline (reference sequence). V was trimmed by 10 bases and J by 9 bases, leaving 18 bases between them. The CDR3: CATKGRDWAQYF. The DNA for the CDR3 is TGTGCCACTAAAGGCAGGGACTGGGCCCAGTACTTC.

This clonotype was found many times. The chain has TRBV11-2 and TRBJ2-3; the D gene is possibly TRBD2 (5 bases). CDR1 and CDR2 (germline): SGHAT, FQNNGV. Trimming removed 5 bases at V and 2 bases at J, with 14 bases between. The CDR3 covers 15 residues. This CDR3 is CASSHTRFPTDTQYF. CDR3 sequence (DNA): TGTGCCAGCAGCCATACTAGATTCCCCACAGATACGCAGTATTTT. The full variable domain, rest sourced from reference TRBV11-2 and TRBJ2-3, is EAGVAQSPRYKIIEKRQSVAFWCNPISGHATLYWYQQILGQGPKLLIQFQNNGVVDDSQLPKDRFSAERLKGVDSTLKIQPAKLEDSAVYLCASSHTRFPTDTQYFGPGTRLTVL.

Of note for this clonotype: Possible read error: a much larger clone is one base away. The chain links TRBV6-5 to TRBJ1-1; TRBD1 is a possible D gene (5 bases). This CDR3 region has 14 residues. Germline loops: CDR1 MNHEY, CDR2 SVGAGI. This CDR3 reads CAGSSPGLNTEAFF. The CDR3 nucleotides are TGTGCCGGCAGTTCGCCGGGACTGAACACTGAAGCTTTCTTT.

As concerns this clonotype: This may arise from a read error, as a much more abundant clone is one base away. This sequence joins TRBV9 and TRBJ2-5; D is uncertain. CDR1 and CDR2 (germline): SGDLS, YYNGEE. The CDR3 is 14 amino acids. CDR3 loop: CASSVGARQEPQYF. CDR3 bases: TGTGCCAGCAGCGTAGGTGCCAGGCAAGAGCCCCAGTACTTC.

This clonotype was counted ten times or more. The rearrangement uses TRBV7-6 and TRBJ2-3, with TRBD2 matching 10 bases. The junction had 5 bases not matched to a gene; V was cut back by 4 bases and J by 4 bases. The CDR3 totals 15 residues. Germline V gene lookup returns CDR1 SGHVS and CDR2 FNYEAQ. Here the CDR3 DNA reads TGTGCCAGCAGCTCCAGCGGGAGGGGCGCAGATACGCAGTATTTT. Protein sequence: CASSSSGRGADTQYF.

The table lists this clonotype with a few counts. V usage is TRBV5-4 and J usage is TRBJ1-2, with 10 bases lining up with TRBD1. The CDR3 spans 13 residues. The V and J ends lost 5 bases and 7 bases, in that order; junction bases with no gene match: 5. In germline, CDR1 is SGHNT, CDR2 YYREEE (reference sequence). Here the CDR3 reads CASRLTGGSGYTF. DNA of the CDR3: TGTGCCAGCAGGCTGACAGGGGGCTCTGGCTACACCTTC.

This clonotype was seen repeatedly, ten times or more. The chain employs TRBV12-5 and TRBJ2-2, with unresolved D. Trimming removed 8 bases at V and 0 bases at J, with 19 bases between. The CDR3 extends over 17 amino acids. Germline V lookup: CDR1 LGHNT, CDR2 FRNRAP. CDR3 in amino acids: CASQPYGRPANTGELFF. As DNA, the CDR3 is TGTGCTAGTCAACCCTATGGCAGGCCCGCGAACACCGGGGAGCTGTTTTTT. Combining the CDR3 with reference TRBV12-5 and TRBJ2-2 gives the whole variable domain DARVTQTPRHKVTEMGQEVTMRCQPILGHNTVFWYRQTMMQGLELLAYFRNRAPLDDSGMPKDRFSAEMPDATLATLKIQPSEPRDSAVYFCASQPYGRPANTGELFFGEGSRLTVL.

CDR3 amino acids: CASSLVQGYTEAFF. The CDR3 DNA reads TGTGCCAGCAGTTTAGTACAGGGGTACACTGAAGCTTTCTTT. The chain employs TRBV27 and TRBJ1-1; 7 nucleotides align to TRBD1. This CDR3 is built from 14 residues. The V and J ends lost 2 bases and 3 bases, in that order; junction bases with no gene match: 3. CDR1 is MNHEY and CDR2 is SMNVEV in the germline V gene (reference sequence).

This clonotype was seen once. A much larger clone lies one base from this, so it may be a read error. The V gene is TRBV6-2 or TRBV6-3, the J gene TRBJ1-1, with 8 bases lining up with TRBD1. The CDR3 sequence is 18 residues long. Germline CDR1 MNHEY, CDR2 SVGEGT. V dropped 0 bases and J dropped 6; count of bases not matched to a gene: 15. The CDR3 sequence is CASSYSRPTGTGGAEAFF. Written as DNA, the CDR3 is TGTGCCAGCAGTTACTCGCGCCCCACCGGGACAGGAGGCGCTGAAGCTTTCTTT.